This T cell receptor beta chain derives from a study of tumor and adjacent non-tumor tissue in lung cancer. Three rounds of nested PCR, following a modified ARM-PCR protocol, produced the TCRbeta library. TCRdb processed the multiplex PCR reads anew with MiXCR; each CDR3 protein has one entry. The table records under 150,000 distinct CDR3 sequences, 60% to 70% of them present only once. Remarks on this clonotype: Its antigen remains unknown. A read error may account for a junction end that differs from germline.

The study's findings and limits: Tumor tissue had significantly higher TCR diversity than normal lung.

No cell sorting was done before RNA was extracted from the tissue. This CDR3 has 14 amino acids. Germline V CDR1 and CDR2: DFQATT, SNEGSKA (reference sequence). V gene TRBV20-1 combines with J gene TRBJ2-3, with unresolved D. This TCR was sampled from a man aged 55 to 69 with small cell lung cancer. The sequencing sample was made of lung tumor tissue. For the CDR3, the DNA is TGCAATGCTAGGGCGATATGGGACACAGATACGCAGTATTTT. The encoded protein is CNARAIWDTDTQYF.